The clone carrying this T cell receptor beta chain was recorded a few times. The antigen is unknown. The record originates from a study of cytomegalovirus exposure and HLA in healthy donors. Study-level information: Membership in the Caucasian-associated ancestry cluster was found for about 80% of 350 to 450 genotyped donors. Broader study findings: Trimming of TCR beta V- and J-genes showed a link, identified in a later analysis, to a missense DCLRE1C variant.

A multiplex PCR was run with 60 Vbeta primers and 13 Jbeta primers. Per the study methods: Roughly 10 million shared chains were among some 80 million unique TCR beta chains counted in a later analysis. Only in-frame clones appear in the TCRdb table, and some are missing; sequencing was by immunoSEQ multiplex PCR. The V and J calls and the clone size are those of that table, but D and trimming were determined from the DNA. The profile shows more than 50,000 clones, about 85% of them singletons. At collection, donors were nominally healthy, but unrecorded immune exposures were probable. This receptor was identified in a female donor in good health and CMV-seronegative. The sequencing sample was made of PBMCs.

In nucleotides, the CDR3 is TGCGCCAGCAGCTGGGCGATTCAGAATGAGCAGTTCTTC. Translation gives CASSWAIQNEQFF. V is TRBV5-1 and J is TRBJ2-1; no clear D. CDR1 is SGHRS, CDR2 YFSETQ, per germline. The CDR3 runs 13 residues. The V end was cut by 3 bases, the J end by 7 bases, with 11 bases between.